The rows below give T cell receptor beta chains drawn from one sample of a study of read filtering for tumor transcriptome and immune sequencing. TCRdb reanalysed the reads using MiXCR and keeps one entry per CDR3 protein. This sample has about 38,000 distinct CDR3 sequences, with roughly 15% found just once. Specimen: a population of CD138-negative cells sorted from bone marrow. These receptors all come from a donor over 35 with multiple myeloma. The CDR3 runs from the conserved cysteine through the conserved F or W. Part of the rows lack a size; the others show once, few, many or a class for expanded clones.

abundance: many
v_gene: TRBV10-3
j_gene: TRBJ2-3
CDR3aa: CAISESEKDTQYF

abundance: few
v_gene: TRBV20-1
j_gene: TRBJ2-1
CDR3aa: CSARTGTTGRNEQFF

abundance: many
v_gene: TRBV7-3
j_gene: TRBJ2-2
CDR3aa: CASSPSRGTGELFF

abundance: many
v_gene: TRBV7-2
j_gene: TRBJ2-3
CDR3aa: CASSLTSGSGDTQYF

abundance: many
v_gene: TRBV29-1
j_gene: TRBJ2-6
CDR3aa: CSVTGGTGANVLTF

abundance: many
v_gene: TRBV7-3
j_gene: TRBJ2-7
CDR3aa: CASRLGPTYEQYF

abundance: medium-sized
v_gene: TRBV2
j_gene: TRBJ2-5
CDR3aa: CASSESRVGETQYF

abundance: many
v_gene: TRBV20-1
j_gene: TRBJ1-5
CDR3aa: CSARDRRSNQPQHF

abundance: -
v_gene: TRBV6-1
j_gene: TRBJ1-5
CDR3aa: CASSEGVASDQPQHF

abundance: many
v_gene: TRBV20-1
j_gene: TRBJ1-1
CDR3aa: CSVRVSRGLTEAFF

abundance: many
v_gene: TRBV4-1
j_gene: TRBJ1-6
CDR3aa: CASSSRPGQVSSNSPLHF

abundance: many
v_gene: TRBV20-1
j_gene: TRBJ1-6
CDR3aa: CSAMDSTNSPLHF

abundance: many
v_gene: TRBV29-1
j_gene: TRBJ2-6
CDR3aa: CSVAGVGANVLTF

abundance: many
v_gene: TRBV20-1
j_gene: TRBJ1-1
CDR3aa: CSARVTEAFF

abundance: -
v_gene: TRBV25-1
j_gene: TRBJ1-5
CDR3aa: CASSLRNNQPQHF

abundance: many
v_gene: TRBV7-9
j_gene: TRBJ1-2
CDR3aa: CASSLAGREGYGYTF

abundance: -
v_gene: TRBV4-2
j_gene: TRBJ2-3
CDR3aa: CASSQDRAGTSSTDTQYF

abundance: many
v_gene: TRBV5-1
j_gene: TRBJ2-2
CDR3aa: CASSVGQGARTGELFF

abundance: many
v_gene: TRBV7-9
j_gene: TRBJ2-3
CDR3aa: CASSLTGGGDTQYF

abundance: many
v_gene: TRBV12-3/TRBV12-4
j_gene: TRBJ2-1
CDR3aa: CASSFGLDNEQFF

abundance: many
v_gene: TRBV20-1
j_gene: TRBJ2-7
CDR3aa: CSAYSGTGNSYEQYF

abundance: many
v_gene: TRBV20-1
j_gene: TRBJ1-5
CDR3aa: CSASAGPNQPQHF

abundance: many
v_gene: TRBV29-1
j_gene: TRBJ1-1
CDR3aa: CSVDSGLQNTEAFF